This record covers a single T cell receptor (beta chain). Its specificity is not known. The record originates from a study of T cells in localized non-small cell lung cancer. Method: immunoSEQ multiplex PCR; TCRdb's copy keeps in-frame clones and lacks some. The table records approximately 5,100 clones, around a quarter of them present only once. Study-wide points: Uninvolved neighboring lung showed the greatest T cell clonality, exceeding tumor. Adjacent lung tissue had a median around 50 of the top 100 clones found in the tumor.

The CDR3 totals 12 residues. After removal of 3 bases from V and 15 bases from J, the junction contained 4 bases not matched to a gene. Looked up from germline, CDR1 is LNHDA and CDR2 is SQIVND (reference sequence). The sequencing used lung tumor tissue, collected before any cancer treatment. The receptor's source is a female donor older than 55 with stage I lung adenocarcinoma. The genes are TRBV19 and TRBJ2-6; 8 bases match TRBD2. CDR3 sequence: CASSIGGDGLTF. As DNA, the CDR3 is TGTGCCAGTAGTATCGGGGGGGACGGCCTGACTTTC.